Below are 17 T cell receptor beta chains sequenced from a single sample in a study of OX40 agonist ivuxolimab in advanced cancers. TCRdb's table, derived via immunoSEQ multiplex PCR, lists solely in-frame clones and lacks some. Of approximately 70,000 clones listed, 80% to 90% are singletons. The material was CD4+ or CD8+ T cells sorted from blood, obtained in a trial of the OX40 agonist ivuxolimab. The receptors were gathered from an adult with an advanced solid tumor such as melanoma, head and neck, liver or kidney cancer.

For the CDR3, the DNA is TGTGCCAGCAGCTTAGGTGGGGGAGCCTACGAGCAGTACTTC. It is translated as CASSLGGGAYEQYF. V gene TRBV11-3 combines with J gene TRBJ2-7, with D perhaps assigned TRBD1 or TRBD2 (5 bases each). The CDR3 totals 14 residues. Germline CDR1 and CDR2: SGHNT and YENEEA. Trimming removed 1 base from V and 2 bases from J, with 9 bases in between.

Only one count was recorded for this clone. The chain combines TRBV4-1 with TRBJ2-5; 10 nucleotides match TRBD1. The CDR3 has 17 amino acids. Germline V gene data show CDR1 as MGHRA and CDR2 as YSYEKL. After removal of 4 bases from V and 4 bases from J, the junction contained 12 bases not matched to a gene. This chain's CDR3 is CASSPRDRGSLLETQYF. CDR3 sequence (DNA): TGCGCCAGCAGCCCCCGGGACAGGGGCTCGCTGTTAGAGACCCAGTACTTC.

The V gene is TRBV5-1, the J gene TRBJ2-5; 9 nucleotides agree with TRBD1. The DNA end is a closer match to TRBJ2-7, so the J assignment may be wrong. The germline V gene has CDR1 SGHRS and CDR2 YFSETQ. CDR3 length equals 14 residues. This chain's CDR3 is CASSWGQGSYEQYF. The CDR3, as DNA: TGCGCCAGCAGCTGGGGACAGGGATCCTACGAGCAGTACTTC.

In nucleotides, the CDR3 is TGTGCCAGCAGCGGACTAGCGGGGCACTCTGGGGCCAACGTCCTGACTTTC. Protein: CASSGLAGHSGANVLTF. V usage is TRBV27 and J usage is TRBJ2-6; the match to TRBD2 covers 12 bases. The CDR3 loop spans 17 amino acids. Looked up from germline, CDR1 is MNHEY and CDR2 is SMNVEV (reference sequence). The trim removed 6 bases at V and 0 bases at J, leaving 3 bases unmatched.

The chain carries TRBV11-2 and TRBJ2-3; maybe TRBD2 (6 bases). Germline CDR1 and CDR2: SGHAT and FQNNGV. There are 15 residues in the CDR3. Between the trimmed V and J ends, which lost 5 bases and 4 bases, there was a span of 16 bases. The DNA for the CDR3 is TGTGCCAGCAGCCCCGGGGGTAGGGTGTCAGATACGCAGTATTTT. This translates into CASSPGGRVSDTQYF.

V usage is TRBV18 and J usage is TRBJ1-1; 7 bases line up with TRBD1. Germline V gene lookup returns CDR1 KGHSH and CDR2 LQKENI. The CDR3 extends over 13 amino acids. Unmatched junction bases numbered 9, after V lost 3 bases and J lost 11 bases. The CDR3 nucleotides read TGTGCCAGCTCACCGAGCAGGGGGGAGAGGGCTTTCTTT. Protein product: CASSPSRGERAFF. The full variable domain, with the rest looked up from reference TRBV18 and TRBJ1-1, is NAGVMQNPRHLVRRRGQEARLRCSPMKGHSHVYWYRQLPEEGLKFMVYLQKENIIDESGMPKERFSAEFPKEGPSILRIQQVVRGDSAAYFCASSPSRGERAFFGQGTRLTVV.

The chain uses TRBV7-9 and TRBJ2-7; TRBD2 agrees at 7 bases. Germline loops: CDR1 SEHNR, CDR2 FQNEAQ (reference sequence). J was trimmed by 3 bases and V by 3 bases; bases with no gene match: 2. CDR3 length: 13 amino acids. CDR3 protein: CASSFRTSYEQYF. The CDR3 region has the DNA TGTGCCAGCAGCTTTCGGACTAGCTACGAGCAGTACTTC.

This chain connects TRBV10-3 to TRBJ2-3; D is possibly TRBD1 or TRBD2 (5 bases each). The germline V gene encodes CDR1 ENHRY and CDR2 SYGVKD. V shed 6 bases and J shed 2 bases, with 12 bases lying between them. The CDR3 loop spans 14 amino acids. CDR3 region: CAISFQGDTDTQYF. In DNA, the CDR3 is TGTGCCATCAGCTTCCAGGGAGACACAGATACGCAGTATTTT.

This chain connects TRBV6-5 to TRBJ2-7; 8 bases match TRBD1. This CDR3 is 15 amino acids long. The germline CDR1 and CDR2 sequences are MNHEY and SVGAGI. V was clipped by 5 bases and J by 0 bases; unmatched bases: 6. The CDR3 DNA reads TGTGCCAGCAGTCCTCGAACAGGGGGCTCCTACGAGCAGTACTTC. It is translated as CASSPRTGGSYEQYF.

There are a few counts of this clone. The chain has TRBV10-2 and TRBJ2-5, with 15 bases identical to TRBD2. Germline loops: CDR1 WSHSY, CDR2 SAAADI. This CDR3 contains 18 residues. V trimming: 5 bases; J trimming: 4 bases; junction bases outside the gene matches: 11. CDR3 residues: CASSKPGLAGGGGETQYF. The CDR3 bases are TGCGCCAGCAGTAAACCGGGACTAGCGGGAGGAGGGGGAGAGACCCAGTACTTC.

The CDR3: CSVEDINYGYTF. CDR3 in DNA: TGCAGCGTTGAAGACATTAACTATGGCTACACCTTC. The V gene is TRBV29-1, the J gene TRBJ1-2; D is undetermined. The CDR3 runs to 12 residues. V lost 0 bases to trimming and J lost 1 base, with 3 bases between them. Germline CDR1 SQVTM, CDR2 ANQGSEA.

The rearrangement joins TRBV5-1 to TRBJ1-4, with D possibly being TRBD1 (5 bases). Germline V gene sequence: CDR1 SGHRS, CDR2 YFSETQ. The germline V and J ends were trimmed by 0 bases and 8 bases, with 20 bases remaining between them. This CDR3 is built from 17 residues. This chain's CDR3 is CASSLAGPRAGAEKLFF. As DNA, the CDR3 is TGCGCCAGCAGCTTGGCCGGGCCCCGGGCCGGGGCGGAAAAACTGTTTTTT. Combining the CDR3 with reference TRBV5-1 and TRBJ1-4 gives the whole variable domain KAGVTQTPRYLIKTRGQQVTLSCSPISGHRSVSWYQQTPGQGLQFLFEYFSETQRNKGNFPGRFSGRQFSNSRSEMNVSTLELGDSALYLCASSLAGPRAGAEKLFFGSGTQLSVL.

The chain joins TRBV7-9 to TRBJ2-7; D gene ambiguous. This CDR3 has 11 amino acids. Trimming took off 5 bases at V and 2 bases at J, with 4 bases between the two ends. CDR1 is SEHNR, CDR2 FQNEAQ, per germline (reference sequence). The CDR3 DNA sequence: TGTGCCAGCAGCGCAACCTACGAGCAGTACTTC. Protein: CASSATYEQYF.

V usage is TRBV2 and J usage is TRBJ2-1, with 13 bases matching TRBD2. The CDR3 loop spans 15 amino acids. V gave up 6 bases and J gave up 4 bases; unmatched junction bases: 3. In germline, CDR1 is SNHLY, CDR2 FYNNEI. The CDR3 coding sequence is TGTGCCAGCAGGGCGACTAGCGGGGGGTACAATGAGCAGTTCTTC. Translation: CASRATSGGYNEQFF.

This clone has a single count. The rearrangement joins TRBV19 to TRBJ2-3; 11 bases fit TRBD1. Germline values: CDR1 LNHDA, CDR2 SQIVND (reference sequence). Losses at the gene ends were 5 bases for V and 0 bases for J; bases not matched to a gene: 19. The CDR3 loop spans 21 amino acids. CDR3 amino acids: CASSGFVGTGGSHPSTDTQYF. The CDR3 DNA reads as TGTGCCAGTAGTGGATTTGTCGGGACAGGGGGTTCCCACCCTAGCACAGATACGCAGTATTTT.

This clone has only one observation. The chain employs TRBV6-1 and TRBJ2-2; the match to TRBD1 covers 8 bases. The CDR3 has 15 residues. Unmatched junction bases numbered 3, after V lost 3 bases and J lost 3 bases. Germline CDR1 MNHNS, CDR2 SASEGT. The DNA for the CDR3 is TGTGCCAGCAGTGAGGGACAGGCGCACACCGGGGAGCTGTTTTTT. The encoded protein is CASSEGQAHTGELFF.

The CDR3 region is CASSLQLDEQFF. The CDR3 nucleotides read TGTGCCAGCAGCTTGCAGCTGGATGAGCAGTTCTTC. The V and J genes are TRBV7-9 and TRBJ2-1; no clear D. V was cut by 3 bases and J by 8 bases, with 8 bases left in between. CDR1 and CDR2 (germline): SEHNR, FQNEAQ (reference sequence). The CDR3 has 12 residues.